Reported below is one TCR beta chain. The specificity of this receptor is unknown. No per-base quality is available; no much larger clone lies one base away. The entry originates in a study of shared clonotypes between healthy human individuals (dated by TCRdb to about 2020). Study-level background: A couple of women and three men aged 18 to 49 years were included in the cohort. To estimate repertoire size and how much clonotype sharing occurs between individuals, the study deeply sequenced the blood TCR repertoires of about 5 healthy adults. To increase sequencing depth and limit assay-specific biases, TCR repertoire library preparation and sequencing were carried out by different laboratories using diverse techniques. Each donor's leukapheresis produced roughly between roughly 0.9 and 8.9 billion PBMCs.

The donors were healthy, HIV-negative adults with no recently reported acute infections or vaccinations. Only Caucasian adults living in Nashville, Tennessee, USA were represented among the donors. For unsorted samples, 70 million to 95 million PBMCs were counted, and genomic DNA was extracted using the QIAamp DNA Blood Mini kit. Blood was obtained by leukapheresis, after which PBMCs were separated by Ficoll-Histopaque density gradient centrifugation and cryopreserved in liquid nitrogen vapor phase. The CDR3 runs 14 amino acids, cysteine and phenylalanine included. Solely the CDR3 DNA is kept, with 42 bases framed from the first base. As encoded in the germline V gene (reference sequence), CDR1 is LNHDA while CDR2 is SQIVND. The germline ends are 12 bases apart after V is trimmed by 4 bases and J by 5 bases. General conclusions and limits of the study: Sampling was restricted to blood, and TCR repertoires in tissue are likely to differ from TCR repertoires in blood. Pairwise subsampling indicated that sequencing depth was expected to affect the degree of clonotype sharing among donors. The small number of donors limited the genetic and exposure-history diversity represented.

Using the deep immunoSEQ assay, TCR CDR3 regions were amplified from genomic DNA by multiplex PCR. For each cell subset, the extracted genomic DNA was distributed evenly across all wells of several immunoSEQ 96-well plates, and each plate served as one replicate. For unsorted PBMC, 300 ng of genomic DNA, equivalent to about 30,000 T cell genomes, went into each replicate PCR. Unsorted PBMC genomic DNA was sequenced across ten immunoSEQ deep assay plates. Purified libraries were measured with a Qubit 3.0 fluorometer, size-checked on a Bioanalyzer 2100, and measured again with the KAPA Library Quantification kit. Every immunoSEQ 96-well plate was sequenced on a separate single-read 150-cycle Illumina NextSeq 550 flow cell. In the original analysis: Because only junctional sequences without quality scores were contained in the immunoSEQ output, filtering matching that applied to full-length reads could not be performed. Sequences were annotated with PyIR, a Python wrapper for IgBLAST v1.9, and V/J genes and CDR3 were assigned using IMGT germline references. Any read was removed if the V/J assignment was weak (E-value above 1e-6), the CDR3 was missing, or the read contained stop codons, out-of-frame junctions, or ambiguous translated residues. V3J clonotypes were defined as sequences sharing an identical inferred V gene, J gene, and CDR3 amino acid sequence. Percentage overlap between repertoires was calculated by dividing the number of shared unique clonotypes by the size of the smaller repertoire. RTK rarefaction, the Chao1 estimator, and Recon v2.1 estimates of unobserved clonotypes were used to assess repertoire richness. The table was pulled from immuneACCESS by TCRdb, which kept in-frame rearrangements only. Such tables lose some clones; where checked, under half of the loss comes from unresolved V genes, and the rest has no known cause. The D gene and trimming were derived from the DNA, and the V and J assignments and clone size from that table. Present in this sample are about half a million clones, 70% to 85% of which were seen just once. The top ten clones comprise around 12% of the sample.

The origin of this receptor is a woman aged 40 to 55 in good health. Some clones in this sample may be carry-over from other donors' samples. Material for sequencing was PBMCs. The rearrangement combines TRBV19 with TRBJ2-1; the best D guess is TRBD1, with 5 bases matching. The DNA reads as follows: TGTGCCAGTAGTACCCCCCGACAGAACAATGAGCAGTTCTTC. Its product reads: CASSTPRQNNEQFF.